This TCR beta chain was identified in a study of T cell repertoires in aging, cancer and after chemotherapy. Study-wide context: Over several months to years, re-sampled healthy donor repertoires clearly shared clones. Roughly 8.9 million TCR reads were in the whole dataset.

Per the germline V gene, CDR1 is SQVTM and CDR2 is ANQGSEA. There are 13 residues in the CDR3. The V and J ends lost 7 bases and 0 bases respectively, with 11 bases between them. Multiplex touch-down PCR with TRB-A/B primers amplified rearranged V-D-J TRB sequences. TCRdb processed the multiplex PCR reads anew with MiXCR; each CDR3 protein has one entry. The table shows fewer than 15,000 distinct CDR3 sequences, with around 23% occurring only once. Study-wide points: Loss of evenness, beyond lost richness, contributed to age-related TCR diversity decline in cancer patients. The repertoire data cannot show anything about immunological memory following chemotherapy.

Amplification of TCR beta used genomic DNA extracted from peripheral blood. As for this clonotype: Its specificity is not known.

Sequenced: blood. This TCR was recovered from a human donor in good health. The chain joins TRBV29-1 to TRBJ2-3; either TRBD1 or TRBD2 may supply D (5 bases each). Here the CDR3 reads CSGSGTSTDTQYF. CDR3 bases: TGCAGCGGCTCCGGGACGAGCACAGATACGCAGTATTTT.